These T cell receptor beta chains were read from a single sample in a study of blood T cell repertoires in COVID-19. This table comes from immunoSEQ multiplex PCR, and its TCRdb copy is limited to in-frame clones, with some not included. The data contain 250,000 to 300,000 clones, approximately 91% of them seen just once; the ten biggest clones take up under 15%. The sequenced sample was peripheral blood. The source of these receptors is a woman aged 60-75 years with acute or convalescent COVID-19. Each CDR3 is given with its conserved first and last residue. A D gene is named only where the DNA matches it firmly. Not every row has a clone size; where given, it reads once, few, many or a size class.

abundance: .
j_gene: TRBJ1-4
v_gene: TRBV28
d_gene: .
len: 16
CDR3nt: TGTGCCAGCAGTTTATTACAACTGCGGGGAAATGAAAAACTGTTTTTT
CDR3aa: CASSLLQLRGNEKLFF

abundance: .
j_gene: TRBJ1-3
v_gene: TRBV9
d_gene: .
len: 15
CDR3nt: TGTGCCAGCAGCCAGGACGGGAACTCTGGAAACACCATATATTTT
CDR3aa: CASSQDGNSGNTIYF

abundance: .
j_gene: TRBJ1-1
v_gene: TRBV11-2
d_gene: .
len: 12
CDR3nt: TGTGCCAGCAGCTTAGGAGTGACTGAAGCTTTCTTT
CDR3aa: CASSLGVTEAFF

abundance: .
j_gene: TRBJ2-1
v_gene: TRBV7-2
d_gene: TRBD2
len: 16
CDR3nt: TGTGCCAGCAGCTTAGGTCTAGCGGGAGACCTAAATGAGCAGTTCTTC
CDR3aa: CASSLGLAGDLNEQFF

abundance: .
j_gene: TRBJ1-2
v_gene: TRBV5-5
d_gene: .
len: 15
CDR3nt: TGTGCCAGCAGCTTGTTCCCCAACGAGGAGTATGGCTACACCTTC
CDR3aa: CASSLFPNEEYGYTF

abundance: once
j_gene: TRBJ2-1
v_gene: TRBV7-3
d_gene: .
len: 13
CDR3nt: TGTGCCAGCAGCTTAGACAGAGACAATGAGCAGTTCTTC
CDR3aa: CASSLDRDNEQFF

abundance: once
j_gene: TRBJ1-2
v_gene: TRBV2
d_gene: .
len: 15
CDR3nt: TGTGCCAGCAGTAACCCCCCGGGGGGGTACTATGGCTACACCTTC
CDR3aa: CASSNPPGGYYGYTF

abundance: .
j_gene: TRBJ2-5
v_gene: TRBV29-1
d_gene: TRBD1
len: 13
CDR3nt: TGCAGCGCTGACAGGGGATTAGGGGAGACCCAGTACTTC
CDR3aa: CSADRGLGETQYF

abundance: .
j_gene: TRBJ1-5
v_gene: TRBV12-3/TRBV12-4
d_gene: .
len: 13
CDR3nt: TGTGCCAGCAGTAACAGGGTCGGTCAGCCCCAGCATTTT
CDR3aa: CASSNRVGQPQHF

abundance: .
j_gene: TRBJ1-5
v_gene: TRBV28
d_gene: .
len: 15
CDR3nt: TGTGCCAGCAGTTCCGGGACAAGCTTGAATCAGCCCCAGCATTTT
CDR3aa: CASSSGTSLNQPQHF

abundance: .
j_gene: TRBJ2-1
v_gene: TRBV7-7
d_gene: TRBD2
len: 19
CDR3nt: TGTGCCAGCAGCTTAGAGACTAGCGGGGGGGTTAGCTCCTACAATGAGCAGTTCTTC
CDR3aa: CASSLETSGGVSSYNEQFF

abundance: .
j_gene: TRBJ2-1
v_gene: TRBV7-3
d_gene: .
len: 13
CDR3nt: TGTGCCAGCAGCTTAATAGACTCCAATGAGCAGTTCTTC
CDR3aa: CASSLIDSNEQFF

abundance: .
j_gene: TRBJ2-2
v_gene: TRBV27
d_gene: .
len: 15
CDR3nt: TGTGCCAGCAGTTTAAACAACGGGGGAGGCGGGGAGCTGTTTTTT
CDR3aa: CASSLNNGGGGELFF

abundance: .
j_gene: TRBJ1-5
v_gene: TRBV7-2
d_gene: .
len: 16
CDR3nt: TGTGCCAGCAGCTTTTCTCTGGGGGGAGGGAATCAGCCCCAGCATTTT
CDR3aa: CASSFSLGGGNQPQHF

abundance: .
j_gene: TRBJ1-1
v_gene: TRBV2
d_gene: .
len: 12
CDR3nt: TGTGCCAGCGGACGAGGGGGGGCTTGGGCTTTCTTT
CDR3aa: CASGRGGAWAFF

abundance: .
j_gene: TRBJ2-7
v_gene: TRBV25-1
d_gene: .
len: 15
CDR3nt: TGTGCCAGCAGTGTTCAAGGGGCAAGCCCCTACGAGCAGTACTTC
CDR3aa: CASSVQGASPYEQYF

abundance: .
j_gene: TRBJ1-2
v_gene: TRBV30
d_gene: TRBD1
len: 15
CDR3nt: TGTGCCTGCCAGGGGACAGGGGAGACGGCCTATGGCTACACCTTC
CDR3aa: CACQGTGETAYGYTF

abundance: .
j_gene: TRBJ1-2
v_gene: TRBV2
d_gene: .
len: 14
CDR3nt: TGTGCCAGCAGTCGTACGACAGCCAACTATGGCTACACCTTC
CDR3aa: CASSRTTANYGYTF

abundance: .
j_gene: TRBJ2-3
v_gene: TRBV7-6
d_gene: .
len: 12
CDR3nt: TGTGCCAGCAGCCCTTCCACAGATACGCAGTATTTT
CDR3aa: CASSPSTDTQYF

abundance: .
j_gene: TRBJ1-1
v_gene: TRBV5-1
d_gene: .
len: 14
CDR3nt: TGCGCCAGCAGCTGGAGACAGATGAACACTGAAGCTTTCTTT
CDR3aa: CASSWRQMNTEAFF

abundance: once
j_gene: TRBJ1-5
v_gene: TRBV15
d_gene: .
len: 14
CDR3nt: TGTGCCACGACGGGAGGGGGTGTGGGTCAGCCCCAGCATTTT
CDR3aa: CATTGGGVGQPQHF

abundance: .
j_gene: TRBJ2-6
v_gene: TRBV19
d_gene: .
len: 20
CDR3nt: TGTGCCAGTAGTATAGATAGGGCCGGGACAACCCACTCTGGGGCCAACGTCCTGACTTTC
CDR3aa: CASSIDRAGTTHSGANVLTF

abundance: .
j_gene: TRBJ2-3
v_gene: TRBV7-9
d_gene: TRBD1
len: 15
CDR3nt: TGTGCCAGCAGCAAACCAGGGGGCGGCACAGATACGCAGTATTTT
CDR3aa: CASSKPGGGTDTQYF

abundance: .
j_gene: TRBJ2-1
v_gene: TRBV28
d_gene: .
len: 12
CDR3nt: TGTGCCAGCAGCCGCGACAGTGGTGAGCAGTTCTTC
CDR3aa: CASSRDSGEQFF

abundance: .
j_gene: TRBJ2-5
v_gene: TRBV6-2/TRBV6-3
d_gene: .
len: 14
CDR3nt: TGTGCCAGCAGTAGTTTCGGCGGGACGGAGACCCAGTACTTC
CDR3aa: CASSSFGGTETQYF

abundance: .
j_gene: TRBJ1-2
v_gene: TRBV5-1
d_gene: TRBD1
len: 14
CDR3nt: TGCGCCAGCAGCTTGGGGGCAGGGGGCCAGGGCTACACCTTC
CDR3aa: CASSLGAGGQGYTF

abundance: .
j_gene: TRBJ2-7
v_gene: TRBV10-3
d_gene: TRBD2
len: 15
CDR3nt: TGTGCCTCCATGGGACTAGCGGGAGTGCTTTACGAGCAGTACTTC
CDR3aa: CASMGLAGVLYEQYF

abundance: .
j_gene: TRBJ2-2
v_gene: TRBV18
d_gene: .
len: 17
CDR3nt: TGTGCCAGCTCACCGGTTTCTCATCGGGATGGGACCGGGGAGCTGTTTTTT
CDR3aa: CASSPVSHRDGTGELFF

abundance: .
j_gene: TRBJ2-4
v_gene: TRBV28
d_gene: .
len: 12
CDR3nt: TGTGCCAGCTACGAGACCAAAAACATTCAGTACTTC
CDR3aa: CASYETKNIQYF

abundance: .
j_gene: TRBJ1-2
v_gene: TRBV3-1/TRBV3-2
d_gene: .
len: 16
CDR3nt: TGTGCCAGCAGCCAAAGGGGGGGACAATATGACAATGGCTACACCTTC
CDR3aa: CASSQRGGQYDNGYTF

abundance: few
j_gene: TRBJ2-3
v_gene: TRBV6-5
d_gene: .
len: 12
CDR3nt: TGTGCCAGCAGGAACACAAGAGATACGCAGTATTTT
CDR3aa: CASRNTRDTQYF

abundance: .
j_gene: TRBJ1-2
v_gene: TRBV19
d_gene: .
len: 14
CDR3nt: TGTGCCAGTAGTCCCCGCAGGGGCAGCTATGGCTACACCTTC
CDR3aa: CASSPRRGSYGYTF

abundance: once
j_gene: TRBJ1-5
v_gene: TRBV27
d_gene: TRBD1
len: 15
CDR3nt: TGTGCCAGCAGTTTGATCTGGACAGGTGGGCAGCCCCAGCATTTT
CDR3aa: CASSLIWTGGQPQHF

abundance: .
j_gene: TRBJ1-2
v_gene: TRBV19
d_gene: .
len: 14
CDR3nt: TGTGCCAGTAGTAAGAGGGCCGCTAACTATGGCTACACCTTC
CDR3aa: CASSKRAANYGYTF

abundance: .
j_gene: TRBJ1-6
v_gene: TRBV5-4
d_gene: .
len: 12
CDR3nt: TGTGCCATCACCCAGGGGAATTCACCCCTCCACTTT
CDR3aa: CAITQGNSPLHF

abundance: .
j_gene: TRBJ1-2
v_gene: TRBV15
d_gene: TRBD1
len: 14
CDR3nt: TGTGCCACCAGCAGAGATAGAGGGGGCGATGGCTACACCTTC
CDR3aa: CATSRDRGGDGYTF

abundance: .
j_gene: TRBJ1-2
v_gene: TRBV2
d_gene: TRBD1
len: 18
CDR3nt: TGTGCCAGCACCTTTCCCGGACAGGGGAAGAGGGCTAACTATGGCTACACCTTC
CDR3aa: CASTFPGQGKRANYGYTF

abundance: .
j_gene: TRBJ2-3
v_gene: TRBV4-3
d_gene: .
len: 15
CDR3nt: TGCGCCAGCAGCTACCGGACAGGGAGGGGAGATACGCAGTATTTT
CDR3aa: CASSYRTGRGDTQYF

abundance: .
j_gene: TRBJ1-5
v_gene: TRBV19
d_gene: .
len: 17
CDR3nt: TGTGCCAGTGCCCGGCTCACAGGCGCCCACAGCAATCAGCCCCAGCATTTT
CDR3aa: CASARLTGAHSNQPQHF

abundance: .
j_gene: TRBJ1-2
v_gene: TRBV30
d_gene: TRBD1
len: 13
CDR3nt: TGTGCCTGGAGTGTACAGGGGGCGGACGGCTACACCTTC
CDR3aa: CAWSVQGADGYTF

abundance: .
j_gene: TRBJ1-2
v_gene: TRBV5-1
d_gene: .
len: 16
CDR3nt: TGCGCCAGCAGCTTGGCGGGTCCACCTGAGAACTATGGCTACACCTTC
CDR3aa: CASSLAGPPENYGYTF

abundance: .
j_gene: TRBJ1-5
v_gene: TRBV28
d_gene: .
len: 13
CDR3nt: TGTGCCAGCAGTCCCCCTGCAGGTCAGCCCCAGCATTTT
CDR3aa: CASSPPAGQPQHF

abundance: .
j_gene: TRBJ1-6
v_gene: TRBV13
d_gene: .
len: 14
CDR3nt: TGTGCCAGCAGTTGGGGGGAGCATAATTCACCCCTCCACTTT
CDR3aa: CASSWGEHNSPLHF

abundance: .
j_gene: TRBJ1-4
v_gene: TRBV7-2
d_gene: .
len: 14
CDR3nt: TGTGCCAGCAGCTTGGCGGGTGGTAATGAAAAACTGTTTTTT
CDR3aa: CASSLAGGNEKLFF

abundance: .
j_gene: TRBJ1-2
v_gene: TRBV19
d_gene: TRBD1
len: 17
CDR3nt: TGTGCCAGTAGACCTGGGGGACAGGGAAGGGCTCTGGCTGGCTACACCTTC
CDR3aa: CASRPGGQGRALAGYTF

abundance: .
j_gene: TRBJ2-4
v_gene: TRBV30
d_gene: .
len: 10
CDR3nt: TGTGCCTGGAGCAAAGAGTTTATGCACTTC
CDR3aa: CAWSKEFMHF

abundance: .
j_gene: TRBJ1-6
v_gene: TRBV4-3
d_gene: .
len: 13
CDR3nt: TGCGCCAGCAGCCAGGTAGGAGGTTCACCCCTCCACTTT
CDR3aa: CASSQVGGSPLHF

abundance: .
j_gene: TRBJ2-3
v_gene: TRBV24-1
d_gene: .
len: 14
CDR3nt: TGTGCCACCTCCAGGGCGGCTAGCACAGATACGCAGTATTTT
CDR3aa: CATSRAASTDTQYF

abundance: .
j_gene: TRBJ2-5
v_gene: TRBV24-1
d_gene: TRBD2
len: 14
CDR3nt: TGTGCCACCAGTGATCGGGGGGGTCGGGAGACCCAGTACTTC
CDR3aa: CATSDRGGRETQYF

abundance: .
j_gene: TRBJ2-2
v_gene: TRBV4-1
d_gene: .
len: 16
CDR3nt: TGCGCCAGCAGCCAAGTCCCCAGGGGTTTTTCCGGGGAGCTGTTTTTT
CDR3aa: CASSQVPRGFSGELFF

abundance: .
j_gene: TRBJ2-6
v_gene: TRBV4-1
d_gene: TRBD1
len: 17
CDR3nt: TGCGCCAGCAGCCAAGAACAGGGGCGCCCTGGGGCCAACGTCCTGACTTTC
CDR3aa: CASSQEQGRPGANVLTF

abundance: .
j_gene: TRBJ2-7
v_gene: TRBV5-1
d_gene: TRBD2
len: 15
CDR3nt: TGCGCCAGCAGCTTGGAATTTGGCGGGGGCTACGAGCAGTACTTC
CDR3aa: CASSLEFGGGYEQYF

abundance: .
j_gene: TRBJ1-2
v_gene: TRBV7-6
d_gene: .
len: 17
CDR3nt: TGTGCCAGCAGTTTGCAGACTGTCGGGGTAGGTGGACATGGCTACACCTTC
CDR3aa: CASSLQTVGVGGHGYTF

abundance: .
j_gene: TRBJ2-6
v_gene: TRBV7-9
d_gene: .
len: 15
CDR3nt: TGTGCCAGCAGTCAGGGTTTCTCTGGGGCCAACGTCCTGACTTTC
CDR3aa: CASSQGFSGANVLTF

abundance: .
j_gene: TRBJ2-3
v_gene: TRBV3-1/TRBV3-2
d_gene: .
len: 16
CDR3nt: TGTGCCACCAGACCCTCAGCGGGCATGGGAGCAGATACGCAGTATTTT
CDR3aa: CATRPSAGMGADTQYF

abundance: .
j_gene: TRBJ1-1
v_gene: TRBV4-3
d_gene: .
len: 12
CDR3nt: TGCGCCAGCAGCCAAGGTGACACTGAAGCCTTCTTT
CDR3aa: CASSQGDTEAFF

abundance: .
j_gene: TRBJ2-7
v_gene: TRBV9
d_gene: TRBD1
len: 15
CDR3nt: TGTGCCAGCAGCCAGGCTGGGACAGGGTCCTACGAGCAGTACTTC
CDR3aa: CASSQAGTGSYEQYF